This T cell receptor (beta chain) was identified during a study of T cell responses to AZD1222 COVID-19 vaccine. Study-level points and caveats: Baseline serology detected seropositivity in only a handful of AZD1222 recipients. The donor cohort was predominantly white British with a female majority, and clonal diversity may have been underestimated. With dominance at 160-218 and 743-854, vaccine-associated CD4 TCRs spanned spike.

As concerns this clone: What it binds is unknown.

This CDR3 spans 13 amino acids. V lost 0 bases to trimming and J lost 8 bases, with 11 bases between them. Per the germline V gene, CDR1 is SGHRS and CDR2 is YFSETQ. Libraries were prepared by immunoSEQ multiplex PCR; TCRdb keeps only in-frame clonotypes and omits some of them. Of about 150,000 clones listed, 80% to 90% are singletons. The specimen was peripheral blood, collected on day 0 of AZD1222 vaccination. The source of this sequence is an adult in good health. The J gene is TRBJ1-2, the V gene TRBV5-1; D uncertain. CDR3 DNA sequence: TGCGCCAGCAGCTTGGTTCCCGCCTCCGGCTACACCTTC. Its translation is CASSLVPASGYTF.